This T cell receptor beta chain derives from a study of T cells in Graves' hyperthyroidism and ophthalmopathy. TCR beta CDR3 region amplification was performed from RNA transcripts. TCR CDR3 regions were first amplified by RT-PCR with HTBI primers. TCRdb redid the calling of the multiplex PCR reads with MiXCR, one entry per CDR3 protein. Of some 620,000 distinct CDR3 sequences in the sample, about 17% were seen once. Reasons for excluding patients were uncontrolled infection, other autoimmune disease, pregnancy or lactation. This CDR3 has 12 residues. CDR1 is KGHDR and CDR2 is SFDVKD in the germline V gene. V was shortened by 6 bases and J by 8 bases, with 12 bases between the two germline ends. Ten or more counts support this clonotype.

The sequence derives from a woman aged 25 to 39 with Graves' hyperthyroidism. V gene TRBV24-1 combines with J gene TRBJ1-1, with D maybe TRBD1 (6 bases). Sequencing was performed on blood. The DNA of the CDR3 is TGTGCCACCAGTTCGGAGGGGACAGAAGCTTTCTTT. Its translation: CATSSEGTEAFF.